This TCR beta chain derives from a study of cytomegalovirus exposure and HLA in healthy donors. Assay used: immunoSEQ multiplex PCR; TCRdb lists only in-frame clones, some missing. Among hundreds of thousands of clones, over 65% were seen once, and the ten largest hold 5.5% to 6.5%. The TCR comes from a woman in her late teens or twenties in good health and CMV-seronegative. The specimen sequenced was PBMCs.

The CDR3 DNA reads as TGTGCCAGCACCCCAGGGGCAAACACCGGGGAGCTGTTTTTT. Encoded protein: CASTPGANTGELFF. The V gene is TRBV6-6, the J gene TRBJ2-2; D perhaps matches TRBD1 (6 bases). This CDR3 spans 14 amino acids. The germline gives CDR1 MNHNY, CDR2 SVGAGI (reference sequence). The V end lost 7 bases, the J end lost 2 bases, and 11 bases lay between the germline ends.